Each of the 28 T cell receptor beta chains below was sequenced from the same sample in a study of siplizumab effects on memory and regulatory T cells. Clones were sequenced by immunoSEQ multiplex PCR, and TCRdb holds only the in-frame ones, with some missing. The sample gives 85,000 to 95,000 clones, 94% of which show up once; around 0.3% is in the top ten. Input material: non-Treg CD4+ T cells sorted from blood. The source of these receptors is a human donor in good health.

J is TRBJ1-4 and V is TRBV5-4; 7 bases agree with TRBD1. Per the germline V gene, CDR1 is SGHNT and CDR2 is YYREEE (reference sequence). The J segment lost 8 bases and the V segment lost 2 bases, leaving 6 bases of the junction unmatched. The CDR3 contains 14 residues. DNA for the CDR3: TGTGCCAGCAGCTTTACAGGGGCGGAAGAAAAACTGTTTTTT. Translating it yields CASSFTGAEEKLFF.

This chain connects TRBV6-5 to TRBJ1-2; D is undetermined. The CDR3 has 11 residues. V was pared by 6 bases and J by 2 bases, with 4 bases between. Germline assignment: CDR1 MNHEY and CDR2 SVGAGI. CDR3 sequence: CASRQNYGYTF. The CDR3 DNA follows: TGTGCCAGCAGACAAAACTATGGCTACACCTTC.

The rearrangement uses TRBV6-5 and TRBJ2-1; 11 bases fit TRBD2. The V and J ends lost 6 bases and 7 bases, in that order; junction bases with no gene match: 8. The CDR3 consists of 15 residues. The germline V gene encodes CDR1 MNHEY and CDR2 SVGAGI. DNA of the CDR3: TGTGCCAGCAGAAAACTAGCGGGAGTCGTAAATGAGCAGTTCTTC. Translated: CASRKLAGVVNEQFF.

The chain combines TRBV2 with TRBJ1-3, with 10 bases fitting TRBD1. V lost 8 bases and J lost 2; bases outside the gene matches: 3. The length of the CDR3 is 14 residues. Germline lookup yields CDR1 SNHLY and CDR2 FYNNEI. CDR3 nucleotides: TGTGCCAGCGGAGGGACAGGGGCTGGAAACACCATATATTTT. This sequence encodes CASGGTGAGNTIYF.

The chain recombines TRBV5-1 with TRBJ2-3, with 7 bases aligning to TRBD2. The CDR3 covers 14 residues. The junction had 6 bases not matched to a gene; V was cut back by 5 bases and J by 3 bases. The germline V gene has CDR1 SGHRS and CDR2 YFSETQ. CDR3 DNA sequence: TGCGCCAGCAGGACGGGGGGTGGTACAGATACGCAGTATTTT. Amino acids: CASRTGGGTDTQYF.

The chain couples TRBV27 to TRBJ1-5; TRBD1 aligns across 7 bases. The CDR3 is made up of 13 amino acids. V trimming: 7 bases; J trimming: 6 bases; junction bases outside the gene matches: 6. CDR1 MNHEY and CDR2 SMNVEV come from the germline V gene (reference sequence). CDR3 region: CASTNNRGQPQHF. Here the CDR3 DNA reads TGTGCCAGCACCAACAACAGGGGTCAGCCCCAGCATTTT.

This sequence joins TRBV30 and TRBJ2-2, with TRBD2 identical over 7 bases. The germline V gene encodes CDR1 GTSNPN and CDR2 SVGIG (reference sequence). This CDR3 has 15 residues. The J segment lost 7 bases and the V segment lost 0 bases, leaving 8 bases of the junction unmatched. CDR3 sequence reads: CAWSVLAGVGGELFF. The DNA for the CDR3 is TGTGCCTGGAGTGTACTGGCGGGAGTGGGCGGGGAGCTGTTTTTT.

CDR3 amino acids: CASSVTGGSPLHF. The CDR3 bases are TGTGCCAGCAGCGTTACAGGTGGTTCACCCCTCCACTTT. The gene calls are TRBV7-3 and TRBJ1-6, with D possibly TRBD1 on 5 matching bases. The germline V and J ends were trimmed by 5 bases and 9 bases, with 11 bases remaining between them. CDR1 is SGHTA and CDR2 is FQGTGA in the germline V gene. This CDR3 comprises 13 residues.

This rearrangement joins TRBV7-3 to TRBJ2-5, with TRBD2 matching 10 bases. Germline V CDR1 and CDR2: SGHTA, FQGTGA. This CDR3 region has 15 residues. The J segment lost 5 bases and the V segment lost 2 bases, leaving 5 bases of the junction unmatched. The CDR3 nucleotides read TGTGCCAGCAGCTTATCTAGCGGGAGTTGGGAGACCCAGTACTTC. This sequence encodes CASSLSSGSWETQYF.

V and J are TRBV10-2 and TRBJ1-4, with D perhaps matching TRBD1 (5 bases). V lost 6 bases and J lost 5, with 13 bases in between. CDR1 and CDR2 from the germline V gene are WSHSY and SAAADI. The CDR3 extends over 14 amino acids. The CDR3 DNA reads TGCGCCAGCAGCCCGGGGACGGAAAATGAAAAACTGTTTTTT. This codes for CASSPGTENEKLFF.

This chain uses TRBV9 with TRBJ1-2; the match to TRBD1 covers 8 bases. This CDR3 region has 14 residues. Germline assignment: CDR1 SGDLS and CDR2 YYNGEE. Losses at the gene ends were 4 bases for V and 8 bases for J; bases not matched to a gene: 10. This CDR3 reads CASSQGQGSWGYTF. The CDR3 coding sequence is TGTGCCAGCAGCCAAGGACAGGGCTCGTGGGGCTACACCTTC.

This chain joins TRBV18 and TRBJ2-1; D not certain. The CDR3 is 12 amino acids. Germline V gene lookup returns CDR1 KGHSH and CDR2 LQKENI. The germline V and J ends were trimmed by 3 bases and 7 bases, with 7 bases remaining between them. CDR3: CASSPQQNEQFF. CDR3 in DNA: TGTGCCAGCTCACCGCAGCAGAATGAGCAGTTCTTC.

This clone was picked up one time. The CDR3 reads CASSLSGRTEAFF. CDR3 in DNA: TGTGCCAGCAGCTTATCGGGGCGGACTGAAGCTTTCTTT. J is TRBJ1-1 and V is TRBV7-3; weak D call: TRBD1 (5 bases). Germline lookup yields CDR1 SGHTA and CDR2 FQGTGA. The CDR3 runs to 13 residues. Trimming took 2 bases from V and 5 from J, leaving 9 bases between them.

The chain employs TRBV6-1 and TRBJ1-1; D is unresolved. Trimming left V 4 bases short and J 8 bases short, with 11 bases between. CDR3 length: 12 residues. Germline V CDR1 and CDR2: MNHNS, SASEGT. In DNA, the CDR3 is TGTGCCAGCAGTGGTGATTCACTGGAAGCTTTCTTT. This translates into CASSGDSLEAFF.

Written as DNA, the CDR3 is TGTGCCTGGACCCACCTCTCTGGAAACACCATATATTTT. Encoded protein: CAWTHLSGNTIYF. The V and J genes are TRBV30 and TRBJ1-3; D gene uncertain. V was cut by 4 bases and J by 0 bases, with 7 bases left in between. CDR3 size: 13 residues. In germline, CDR1 is GTSNPN, CDR2 SVGIG (reference sequence). Full variable domain (missing parts from reference TRBV30 and TRBJ1-3): SQTIHQWPATLVQPVGSPLSLECTVEGTSNPNLYWYRQAAGRGLQLLFYSVGIGQISSEVPQNLSASRPQDRQFILSSKKLLLSDSGFYLCAWTHLSGNTIYFGEGSWLTVV.

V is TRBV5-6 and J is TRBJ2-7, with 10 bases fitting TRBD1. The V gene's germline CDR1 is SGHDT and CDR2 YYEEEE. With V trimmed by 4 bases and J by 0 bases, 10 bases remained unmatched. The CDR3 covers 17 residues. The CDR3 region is CASSGGQGITNSYEQYF. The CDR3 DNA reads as TGTGCCAGCAGCGGGGGACAGGGGATAACCAACTCCTACGAGCAGTACTTC. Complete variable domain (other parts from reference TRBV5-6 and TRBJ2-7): DAGVTQSPTHLIKTRGQQVTLRCSPKSGHDTVSWYQQALGQGPQFIFQYYEEEERQRGNFPDRFSGHQFPNYSSELNVNALLLGDSALYLCASSGGQGITNSYEQYFGPGTRLTVT.

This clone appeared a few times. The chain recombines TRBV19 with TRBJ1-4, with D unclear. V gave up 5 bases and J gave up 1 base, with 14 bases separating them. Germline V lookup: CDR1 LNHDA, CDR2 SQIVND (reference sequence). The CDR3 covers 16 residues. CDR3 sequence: CASSLNPGETNEKLFF. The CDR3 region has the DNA TGTGCCAGTAGTCTCAATCCGGGAGAAACTAATGAAAAACTGTTTTTT.

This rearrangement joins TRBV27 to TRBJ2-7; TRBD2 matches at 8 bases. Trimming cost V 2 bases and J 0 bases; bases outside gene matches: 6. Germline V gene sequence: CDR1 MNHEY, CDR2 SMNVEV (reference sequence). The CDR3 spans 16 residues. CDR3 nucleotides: TGTGCCAGCAGTTTAGAAGCGGGAGAGGGCTCCTACGAGCAGTACTTC. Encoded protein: CASSLEAGEGSYEQYF.

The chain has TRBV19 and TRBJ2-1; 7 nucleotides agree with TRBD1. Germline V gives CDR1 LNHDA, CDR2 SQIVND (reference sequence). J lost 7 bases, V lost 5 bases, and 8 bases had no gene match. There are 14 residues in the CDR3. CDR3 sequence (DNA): TGTGCCAGTAGTGGCATTCTACAGGGGAATGAGCAGTTCTTC. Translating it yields CASSGILQGNEQFF.

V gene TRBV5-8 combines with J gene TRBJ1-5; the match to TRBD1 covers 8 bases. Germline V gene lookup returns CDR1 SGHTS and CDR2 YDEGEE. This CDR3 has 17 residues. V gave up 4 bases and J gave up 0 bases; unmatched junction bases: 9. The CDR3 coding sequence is TGTGCCAGCAGCCAAGGGACAGGCCCTTATAGCAATCAGCCCCAGCATTTT. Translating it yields CASSQGTGPYSNQPQHF.

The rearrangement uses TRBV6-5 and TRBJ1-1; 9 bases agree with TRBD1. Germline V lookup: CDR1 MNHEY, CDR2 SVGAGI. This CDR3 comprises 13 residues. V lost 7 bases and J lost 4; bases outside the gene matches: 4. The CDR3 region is CASIQGQGTEAFF. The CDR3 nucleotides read TGTGCCAGCATACAGGGACAGGGCACTGAAGCTTTCTTT.

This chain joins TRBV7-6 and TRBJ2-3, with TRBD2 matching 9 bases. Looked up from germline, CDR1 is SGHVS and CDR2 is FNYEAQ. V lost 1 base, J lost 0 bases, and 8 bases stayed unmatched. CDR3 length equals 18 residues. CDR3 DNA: TGTGCCAGCAGCTTAGGAGCGGGAGGACCTATTAGCACAGATACGCAGTATTTT. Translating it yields CASSLGAGGPISTDTQYF.

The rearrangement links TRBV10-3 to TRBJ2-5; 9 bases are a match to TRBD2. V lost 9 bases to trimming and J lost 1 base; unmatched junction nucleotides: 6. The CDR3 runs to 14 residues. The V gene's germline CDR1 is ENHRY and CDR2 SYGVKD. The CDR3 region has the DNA TGTGCCATAAGGGCGGGGGGGACCCAAGAGACCCAGTACTTC. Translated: CAIRAGGTQETQYF.

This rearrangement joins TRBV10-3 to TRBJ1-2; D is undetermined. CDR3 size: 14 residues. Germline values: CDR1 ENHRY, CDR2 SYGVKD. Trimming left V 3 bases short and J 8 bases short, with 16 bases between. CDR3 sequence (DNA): TGTGCCATCAGTGACGGCATTTCTCGAGGGGGCTACACCTTC. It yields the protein CAISDGISRGGYTF.

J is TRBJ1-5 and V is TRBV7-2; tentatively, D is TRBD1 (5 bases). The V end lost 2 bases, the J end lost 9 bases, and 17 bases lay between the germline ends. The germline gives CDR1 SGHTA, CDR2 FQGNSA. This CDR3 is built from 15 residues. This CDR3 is CASSLNFGALGPQHF. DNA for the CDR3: TGTGCCAGCAGCTTAAACTTTGGGGCCTTAGGGCCCCAGCATTTT.

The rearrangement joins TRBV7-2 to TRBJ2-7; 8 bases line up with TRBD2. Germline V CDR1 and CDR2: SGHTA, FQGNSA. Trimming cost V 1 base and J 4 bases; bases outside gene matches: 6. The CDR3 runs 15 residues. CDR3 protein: CASSLDSGGLYEQYF. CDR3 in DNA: TGTGCCAGCAGCTTAGACAGCGGGGGACTTTACGAGCAGTACTTC.

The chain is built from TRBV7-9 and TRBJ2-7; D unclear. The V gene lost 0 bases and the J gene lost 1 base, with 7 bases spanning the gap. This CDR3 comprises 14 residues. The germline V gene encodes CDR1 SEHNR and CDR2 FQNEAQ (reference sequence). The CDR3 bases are TGTGCCAGCAGCTTAGCCTCTGATTCCTACGAGCAGTACTTC. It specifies CASSLASDSYEQYF.

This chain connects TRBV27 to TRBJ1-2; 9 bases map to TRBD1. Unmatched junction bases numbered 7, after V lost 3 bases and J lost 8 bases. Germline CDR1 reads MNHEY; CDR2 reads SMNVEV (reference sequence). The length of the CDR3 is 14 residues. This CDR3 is CASSFLGQGSGYTF. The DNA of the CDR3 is TGTGCCAGCAGTTTCCTAGGACAGGGGAGCGGCTACACCTTC.